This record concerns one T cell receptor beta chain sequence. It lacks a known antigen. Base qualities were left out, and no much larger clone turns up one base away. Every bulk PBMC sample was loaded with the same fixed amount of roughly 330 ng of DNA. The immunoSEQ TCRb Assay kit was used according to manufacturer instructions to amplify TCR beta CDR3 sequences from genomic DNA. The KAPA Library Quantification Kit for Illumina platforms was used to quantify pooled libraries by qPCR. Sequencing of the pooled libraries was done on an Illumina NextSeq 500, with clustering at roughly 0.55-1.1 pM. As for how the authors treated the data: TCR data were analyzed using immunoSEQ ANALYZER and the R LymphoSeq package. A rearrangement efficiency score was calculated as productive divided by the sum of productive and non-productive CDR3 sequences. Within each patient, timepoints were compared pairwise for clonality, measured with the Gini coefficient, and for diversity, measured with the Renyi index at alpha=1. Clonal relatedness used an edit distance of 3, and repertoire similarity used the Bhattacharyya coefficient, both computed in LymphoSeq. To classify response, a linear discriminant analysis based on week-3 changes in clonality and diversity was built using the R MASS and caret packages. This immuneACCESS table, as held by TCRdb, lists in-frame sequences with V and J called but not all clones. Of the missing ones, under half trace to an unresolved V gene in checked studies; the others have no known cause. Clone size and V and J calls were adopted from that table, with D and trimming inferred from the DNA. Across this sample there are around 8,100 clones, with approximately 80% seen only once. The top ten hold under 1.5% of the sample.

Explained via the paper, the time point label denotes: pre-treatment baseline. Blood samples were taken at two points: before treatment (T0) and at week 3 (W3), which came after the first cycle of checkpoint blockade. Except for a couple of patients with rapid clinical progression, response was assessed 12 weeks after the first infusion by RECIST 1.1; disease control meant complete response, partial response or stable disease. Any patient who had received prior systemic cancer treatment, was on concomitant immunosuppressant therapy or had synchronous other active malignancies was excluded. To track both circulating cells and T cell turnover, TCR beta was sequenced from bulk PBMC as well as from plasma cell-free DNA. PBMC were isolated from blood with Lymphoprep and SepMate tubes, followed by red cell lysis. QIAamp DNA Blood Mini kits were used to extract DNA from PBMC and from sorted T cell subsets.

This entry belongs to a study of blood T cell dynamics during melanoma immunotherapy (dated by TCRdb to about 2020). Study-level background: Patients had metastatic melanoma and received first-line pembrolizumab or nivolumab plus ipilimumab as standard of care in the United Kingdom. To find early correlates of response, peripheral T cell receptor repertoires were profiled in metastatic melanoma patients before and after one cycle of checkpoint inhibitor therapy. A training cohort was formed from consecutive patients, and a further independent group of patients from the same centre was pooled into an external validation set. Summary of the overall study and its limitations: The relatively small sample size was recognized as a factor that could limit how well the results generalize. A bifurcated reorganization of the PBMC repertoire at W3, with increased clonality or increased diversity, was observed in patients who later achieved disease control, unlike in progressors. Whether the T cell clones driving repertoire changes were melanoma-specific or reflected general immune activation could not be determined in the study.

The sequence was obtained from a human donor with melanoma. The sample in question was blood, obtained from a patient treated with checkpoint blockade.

In nucleotides, the sequence is TGTGCCAGCAGCTTACGACAGAATTTAAACACTGAAGCTTTCTTT. Translated, it reads CASSLRQNLNTEAFF. This chain joins TRBV11-2 to TRBJ1-1; the D gene is perhaps TRBD1, on 5 matching bases. The germline V gene provides CDR1 SGHAT and CDR2 FQNNGV. V and J are truncated by 2 bases and 2 bases respectively, leaving an intervening sequence of 12 bases. Including cysteine and phenylalanine, the CDR3 has 15 amino acids. Left in the record is the CDR3 DNA by itself, 45 bases read in frame from the first base. Joined to the reference TRBV11-2 and TRBJ1-1 proteins, this CDR3 gives the full variable domain: EAGVAQSPRYKIIEKRQSVAFWCNPISGHATLYWYQQILGQGPKLLIQFQNNGVVDDSQLPKDRFSAERLKGVDSTLKIQPAKLEDSAVYLCASSLRQNLNTEAFFGQGTRLTVV.